This is a list of T cell receptor beta chains from one sample in a study of regulatory T cells in long-lasting Graves disease. TCRdb fed the multiplex PCR reads into MiXCR, producing one record per CDR3 protein. The table has around 400,000 distinct CDR3 sequences, 12% seen once. These sequences were also reported in another study, on T cells in Graves' hyperthyroidism and ophthalmopathy.

This specimen consisted of peripheral blood mononuclear cells (PBMCs), obtained at new diagnosis, from a patient treated with antithyroid drugs. All receptors derive from a young woman with Graves disease. Each CDR3 is given with its conserved first and last residue. A D gene is named only where the DNA matches it firmly. Only some rows state a clone size, as once, few, many or a class for expanded clones.

clone_size: many; d_call: TRBD1; v_call: TRBV24-1; j_call: TRBJ2-7; cdr3_nt: TGTGCCACCCGGGACAGTCTCACCTACGAGCAGTACTTC; cdr3_aa: CATRDSLTYEQYF
clone_size: many; d_call: TRBD2; v_call: TRBV12-3/TRBV12-4; j_call: TRBJ2-3; cdr3_nt: TGTGCCAGCAGTTCTAGCGGCAGCACAGATACGCAGTATTTT; cdr3_aa: CASSSSGSTDTQYF
clone_size: many; d_call: -; v_call: TRBV3-1; j_call: TRBJ1-2; cdr3_nt: TGTGCCAGCAGCCAAGATTGGCGGGGGTGGAACTATGGCTACACCTTC; cdr3_aa: CASSQDWRGWNYGYTF
clone_size: many; d_call: -; v_call: TRBV20-1; j_call: TRBJ1-4; cdr3_nt: TGCAGTGCTAGCAGGAGTAACAATGAAAAACTGTTTTTT; cdr3_aa: CSASRSNNEKLFF
clone_size: many; d_call: -; v_call: TRBV11-2; j_call: TRBJ2-3; cdr3_nt: TGTGCCAGCACCCAGGTCCGAGATACGCAGTATTTT; cdr3_aa: CASTQVRDTQYF
clone_size: many; d_call: -; v_call: TRBV7-2; j_call: TRBJ2-7; cdr3_nt: TGTGCCAGCAGCTCCGGTCGGGTCGAGCAGTACTTC; cdr3_aa: CASSSGRVEQYF
clone_size: few; d_call: TRBD2; v_call: TRBV20-1; j_call: TRBJ2-1; cdr3_nt: TGCAGTGCTGGGATTCTAGCGGGGGGCTACAATGAGCAGTTCTTC; cdr3_aa: CSAGILAGGYNEQFF
clone_size: many; d_call: TRBD2; v_call: TRBV28; j_call: TRBJ2-7; cdr3_nt: TGTGCCAGCAGTTTGGGGCGGGAGTACCTCTACGAGCAGTACTTC; cdr3_aa: CASSLGREYLYEQYF
clone_size: -; d_call: -; v_call: TRBV14; j_call: TRBJ2-2; cdr3_nt: TGTGCCAGCGGTCGGGCCGGGGAGCTGTTTTTT; cdr3_aa: CASGRAGELFF
clone_size: many; d_call: TRBD1; v_call: TRBV24-1; j_call: TRBJ2-5; cdr3_nt: TGTGCCACCAGTGATACTGACAGGGCGAGGTTCTTC; cdr3_aa: CATSDTDRARFF
clone_size: many; d_call: -; v_call: TRBV15; j_call: TRBJ1-3; cdr3_nt: TGTGCCACCAGCAGAGAGAAGGGACACCCTTCAGCCACCATATATTTT; cdr3_aa: CATSREKGHPSATIYF
clone_size: many; d_call: TRBD1; v_call: TRBV28; j_call: TRBJ1-2; cdr3_nt: TGTGCCAGCAGTACAGGGGGAAGGGATAACTATGGCTACACCTTC; cdr3_aa: CASSTGGRDNYGYTF
clone_size: -; d_call: TRBD1; v_call: TRBV28; j_call: TRBJ1-5; cdr3_nt: TGTGCCAGCAGTCCTACAGGGGACTACAATCAGCCCCAGCATTTT; cdr3_aa: CASSPTGDYNQPQHF
clone_size: many; d_call: TRBD1; v_call: TRBV11-1; j_call: TRBJ1-3; cdr3_nt: TGTGCCAGCAGCTTGGAGGGACAGGCCTCTGGAAACACCATATATTTT; cdr3_aa: CASSLEGQASGNTIYF
clone_size: many; d_call: -; v_call: TRBV7-8; j_call: TRBJ1-4; cdr3_nt: TGTGCCAGCAGCTTAGCGCCCGGGGGGATTGGTGAAAAACTGTTTTTT; cdr3_aa: CASSLAPGGIGEKLFF
clone_size: many; d_call: -; v_call: TRBV28; j_call: TRBJ2-7; cdr3_nt: TGTGCCAGCAGTTTATTGGGCAGAGCGGGCGAGCAGTACTTC; cdr3_aa: CASSLLGRAGEQYF
clone_size: many; d_call: -; v_call: TRBV28; j_call: TRBJ2-7; cdr3_nt: TGTGCCAGCACTGGGGACCTCGCGCCCTACGAGCAGTACTTC; cdr3_aa: CASTGDLAPYEQYF
clone_size: many; d_call: TRBD1; v_call: TRBV7-9; j_call: TRBJ1-2; cdr3_nt: TGTGCCAGCAGCTTATCATACGGGGTGGCAGGGGGGAGATATGGCTACACCTTC; cdr3_aa: CASSLSYGVAGGRYGYTF
clone_size: -; d_call: TRBD1; v_call: TRBV4-3; j_call: TRBJ1-1; cdr3_nt: TGCGCCAGCAGCCAACACCGGACAGGGACTCTAATGAACACTGAAGCTTTCTTT; cdr3_aa: CASSQHRTGTLMNTEAFF
clone_size: few; d_call: TRBD2; v_call: TRBV4-3; j_call: TRBJ2-1; cdr3_nt: TGCGCCAGCAGCCAAGTTGGAGGGACTAGCGGGTTAAACGAGCAGTTCTTC; cdr3_aa: CASSQVGGTSGLNEQFF
clone_size: few; d_call: -; v_call: TRBV9; j_call: TRBJ2-1; cdr3_nt: TGTGCCAGCAGCGGGCTAGATTACAATGAGCAGTTCTTC; cdr3_aa: CASSGLDYNEQFF
clone_size: many; d_call: -; v_call: TRBV27; j_call: TRBJ1-1; cdr3_nt: TGTGCCAGCAGTTTATTACTTGGGGGCACTGAAGCTTTCTTT; cdr3_aa: CASSLLLGGTEAFF
clone_size: -; d_call: -; v_call: TRBV3-1; j_call: TRBJ2-7; cdr3_nt: TGTGCCAGCAGCCAAGAAGGCAAGGCCCACTACGAGCAGTACTTC; cdr3_aa: CASSQEGKAHYEQYF
clone_size: -; d_call: TRBD2; v_call: TRBV29-1; j_call: TRBJ2-1; cdr3_nt: TGCAGCGTTGGGCGGGGCGCTAGCGGGAGTTCGGGGCAGTTCTTC; cdr3_aa: CSVGRGASGSSGQFF
clone_size: few; d_call: -; v_call: TRBV20-1; j_call: TRBJ2-1; cdr3_nt: TGCAGTGCTAGAGAACGCGAGAGATCCTACAATGAGCAGTTCTTC; cdr3_aa: CSARERERSYNEQFF
clone_size: few; d_call: -; v_call: TRBV20-1; j_call: TRBJ2-7; cdr3_nt: TGCAGTGCCCAATCCAGAAGTCGATCCCCCTACGAGCAGTACTTC; cdr3_aa: CSAQSRSRSPYEQYF
clone_size: -; d_call: -; v_call: TRBV7-3; j_call: TRBJ1-1; cdr3_nt: TGTGCCAGCAGCAAAGGGCGGGGGGCGGACACTGAAGCTTTCTTT; cdr3_aa: CASSKGRGADTEAFF
clone_size: -; d_call: -; v_call: TRBV28; j_call: TRBJ2-5; cdr3_nt: TGTGCCAGCAGTCCCCCGGCAGGGGTAGTTGGGACCCAGTACTTC; cdr3_aa: CASSPPAGVVGTQYF
clone_size: -; d_call: -; v_call: TRBV15; j_call: TRBJ1-1; cdr3_nt: TGTGCCACCAGCAGAGATCTGACGAACACTGAAGCTTTCTTT; cdr3_aa: CATSRDLTNTEAFF